A single sample gave rise to the 26 T cell receptor beta chains below, sequenced in a study of blood T cell repertoires in COVID-19. Clones were read by immunoSEQ multiplex PCR, and TCRdb kept only the in-frame ones, dropping some. The sample yields around 380,000 clones, roughly 86% seen once. Sequencing was performed on peripheral blood. These receptors originate from a human donor with acute or convalescent COVID-19. The donor label of this sample is uncertain.

V and J are TRBV10-1 and TRBJ2-1; 7 positions match TRBD2. Germline-derived CDR1 and CDR2 are WNHNN and SYGVQD (reference sequence). CDR3 size: 15 residues. The junction had 9 bases not matched to a gene; V was cut back by 1 base and J by 9 bases. The chain's CDR3 is CASSEYGGSEGEQFF. Written as DNA, the CDR3 is TGCGCCAGCAGTGAGTATGGCGGGAGTGAAGGTGAGCAGTTCTTC.

The genes are TRBV28 and TRBJ2-1; 8 bases align to TRBD1. The CDR3 runs to 15 residues. V was clipped by 4 bases and J by 6 bases; unmatched bases: 8. Germline values: CDR1 MDHEN, CDR2 SYDVKM. Written as DNA, the CDR3 is TGTGCCAGCAGTTCCCCCGGGACAGGTCTCAATGAGCAGTTCTTC. Protein sequence: CASSSPGTGLNEQFF.

The CDR3 region is CAWSTLTGSSNQPQHF. The DNA for the CDR3 is TGTGCCTGGAGTACCCTCACAGGGTCTAGCAATCAGCCCCAGCATTTT. This sequence joins TRBV30 and TRBJ1-5; possibly TRBD1 for D (6 bases). The germline V and J ends were trimmed by 2 bases and 0 bases, with 14 bases remaining between them. Per the germline V gene, CDR1 is GTSNPN and CDR2 is SVGIG (reference sequence). The CDR3 is 16 residues long.

This chain connects TRBV29-1 to TRBJ1-1, with TRBD1 identical over 12 bases. CDR3 size: 16 residues. The junction had 12 bases not matched to a gene; V was cut back by 0 bases and J by 10 bases. Germline V gene lookup returns CDR1 SQVTM and CDR2 ANQGSEA. The CDR3 DNA reads TGCAGCGTTGAAGACTTGGGACAGGGGGCGTTTCTCCCAGCTTTCTTT. Translating it yields CSVEDLGQGAFLPAFF. The variable domain in full, with the rest retrieved from reference TRBV29-1 and TRBJ1-1, is SAVISQKPSRDICQRGTSLTIQCQVDSQVTMMFWYRQQPGQSLTLIATANQGSEATYESGFVIDKFPISRPNLTFSTLTVSNMSPEDSSIYLCSVEDLGQGAFLPAFFGQGTRLTVV.

The chain is built from TRBV7-2 and TRBJ1-2, with 7 bases identical to TRBD1. Germline V gene data show CDR1 as SGHTA and CDR2 as FQGNSA. The V gene end was trimmed by 7 bases and the J gene end by 8 bases; junction bases not matched to a gene: 10. This CDR3 spans 13 amino acids. DNA for the CDR3: TGTGCCAGCACCATCCCCCAGGGGGTCGGCTACACCTTC. Protein: CASTIPQGVGYTF. The full variable domain, its missing parts supplied by reference TRBV7-2 and TRBJ1-2, is GAGVSQSPSNKVTEKGKDVELRCDPISGHTALYWYRQSLGQGLEFLIYFQGNSAPDKSGLPSDRFSAERTGGSVSTLTIQRTQQEDSAVYLCASTIPQGVGYTFGSGTRLTVV.

J is TRBJ2-3 and V is TRBV29-1; a weak D match, TRBD1 (6 bases). The length of the CDR3 is 14 residues. Germline V gives CDR1 SQVTM, CDR2 ANQGSEA. Trimming removed 5 bases from V and 7 bases from J, with 19 bases in between. The CDR3 region is CSVRGNSLHNTQYF. As DNA, the CDR3 is TGCAGCGTTAGGGGGAACTCGCTCCATAATACGCAGTATTTT.

This clone was seen just once. The CDR3 bases are TGTGCCAGCACCGCTAATGGGGGGTTAACTAATGAAAAACTGTTTTTT. Translating gives CASTANGGLTNEKLFF. The gene calls are TRBV5-6 and TRBJ1-4; TRBD1 is a possible D gene (5 bases). Deletions cut 6 bases from V and 1 base from J, with 16 bases between. Germline V gives CDR1 SGHDT, CDR2 YYEEEE. The CDR3 is made up of 16 amino acids.

The chain couples TRBV5-1 to TRBJ2-1; 11 bases align to TRBD2. The V and J ends lost 1 base and 0 bases, in that order; junction bases with no gene match: 9. Germline V gene lookup returns CDR1 SGHRS and CDR2 YFSETQ. This CDR3 has 19 amino acids. CDR3 sequence (DNA): TGCGCCAGCAGCTTGACTAGCGGGGGCTCGATGAGCTCCTACAATGAGCAGTTCTTC. Translation gives CASSLTSGGSMSSYNEQFF.

The CDR3 bases are TGCGCCAGCAGCCAAGATAGCCTAGCGGGGCTGACCCAGTACTTC. As protein: CASSQDSLAGLTQYF. The chain carries TRBV4-1 and TRBJ2-5, with 9 bases that match TRBD2. With V trimmed by 0 bases and J by 7 bases, 6 bases remained unmatched. The germline CDR1 and CDR2 sequences are MGHRA and YSYEKL. The CDR3 loop spans 15 amino acids.

V and J are TRBV2 and TRBJ2-7, with D possibly matching TRBD1 (5 bases). The CDR3 sequence is 11 residues long. Per germline, CDR1 SNHLY and CDR2 FYNNEI. Deletions cut 6 bases from V and 7 bases from J, with 10 bases between. Here the CDR3 reads CASRGLEEQYF. The CDR3 coding sequence is TGTGCCAGCAGGGGGCTGGAAGAGCAGTACTTC.

This chain joins TRBV12-3 or TRBV12-4 and TRBJ2-5; the D is unclear. This CDR3 spans 11 amino acids. V was pared by 2 bases and J by 5 bases, with 3 bases between. The CDR3 nucleotides are TGTGCCAGCAGTTTACGGGAGACCCAGTACTTC. This codes for CASSLRETQYF.

The chain joins TRBV5-1 to TRBJ1-6; TRBD1 matches 12 bases. The V gene end was trimmed by 3 bases and the J gene end by 7 bases; junction bases not matched to a gene: 5. This CDR3 spans 16 amino acids. CDR1 SGHRS and CDR2 YFSETQ come from the germline V gene. For the CDR3, the DNA is TGCGCCAGCAGCTCATCCGGGACAGGGGGCAATTCACCCCTCCACTTT. It yields the protein CASSSSGTGGNSPLHF.

The chain employs TRBV7-2 and TRBJ2-1; 7 positions match TRBD2. Germline-derived CDR1 and CDR2 are SGHTA and FQGNSA. After removal of 4 bases from V and 0 bases from J, the junction contained 6 bases not matched to a gene. This CDR3 region has 16 residues. The CDR3: CASSSRPSGSYNEQFF. The CDR3 DNA reads as TGTGCCAGCAGCTCGCGGCCTAGCGGCTCCTACAATGAGCAGTTCTTC. Looking up the rest from reference TRBV7-2 and TRBJ2-1 gives the full variable domain: GAGVSQSPSNKVTEKGKDVELRCDPISGHTALYWYRQSLGQGLEFLIYFQGNSAPDKSGLPSDRFSAERTGGSVSTLTIQRTQQEDSAVYLCASSSRPSGSYNEQFFGPGTRLTVL.

The chain recombines TRBV9 with TRBJ1-1; the D gene is possibly TRBD1 (5 bases). This CDR3 is built from 15 residues. CDR1 is SGDLS and CDR2 is YYNGEE in the germline V gene. V was cut by 0 bases and J by 1 base, with 10 bases left in between. The CDR3 reads CASSVVPGGNTEAFF. CDR3 coding DNA: TGTGCCAGCAGCGTAGTCCCGGGGGGGAACACTGAAGCTTTCTTT.

The V call is TRBV6-5, the J call TRBJ1-4, with D tentatively TRBD1 (6 bases). The CDR3 spans 16 residues. The V and J ends lost 0 bases and 4 bases respectively, with 12 bases between them. The germline gives CDR1 MNHEY, CDR2 SVGAGI. The CDR3 bases are TGTGCCAGCAGTTACTCGGGTACAGGGATTAATGAAAAACTGTTTTTT. Translating it yields CASSYSGTGINEKLFF.

V and J are TRBV7-9 and TRBJ1-3; 11 nucleotides match TRBD1. The CDR3 is 17 residues long. V shed 3 bases and J 4 bases; nucleotides not matched to a gene: 8. CDR1 is SEHNR, CDR2 FQNEAQ, per germline (reference sequence). CDR3 DNA: TGTGCCAGCAGCTTGCGGACAGGGGGCGCATTAGGAAACACCATATATTTT. Translating it yields CASSLRTGGALGNTIYF.

This clone was counted once. This rearrangement joins TRBV18 to TRBJ2-3, with 7 bases that match TRBD1. The CDR3 has 15 residues. Trimming at V came to 3 bases and at J to 1 base, leaving 4 bases not matched to a gene. Germline CDR1 reads KGHSH; CDR2 reads LQKENI. The CDR3, as DNA: TGTGCCAGCTCACCTAGGACAGGCGGCACAGATACGCAGTATTTT. Its translation: CASSPRTGGTDTQYF.

The chain uses TRBV2 and TRBJ1-3; D uncertain. The CDR3 spans 13 residues. Looked up from germline, CDR1 is SNHLY and CDR2 is FYNNEI. The V and J ends lost 5 bases and 1 base respectively, with 6 bases between them. CDR3 residues: CASSRGSGNTIYF. CDR3 nucleotides: TGTGCCAGCAGTCGAGGGTCTGGAAACACCATATATTTT. Together with reference TRBV2 and TRBJ1-3, the CDR3 gives the full variable domain: EPEVTQTPSHQVTQMGQEVILRCVPISNHLYFYWYRQILGQKVEFLVSFYNNEISEKSEIFDDQFSVERPDGSNFTLKIRSTKLEDSAMYFCASSRGSGNTIYFGEGSWLTVV.

This clone was counted once. This chain joins TRBV11-1 and TRBJ2-1; the match to TRBD1 covers 9 bases. This CDR3 is 14 amino acids long. The V gene end was trimmed by 8 bases and the J gene end by 4 bases; junction bases not matched to a gene: 6. Germline-derived CDR1 and CDR2 are SGHAT and FQDESV (reference sequence). The CDR3 region is CASAAGQGYNEQFF. The CDR3 DNA reads TGTGCCAGCGCGGCGGGACAGGGATACAATGAGCAGTTCTTC.

The chain links TRBV20-1 to TRBJ2-7, with TRBD2 identical over 7 bases. The CDR3 totals 11 residues. From germline, CDR1 is DFQATT and CDR2 SNEGSKA (reference sequence). The ends lost 6 bases at V and 6 bases at J; junction bases unmatched: 5. The CDR3 DNA reads TGCAGTGCGGGGACTATTGCCGAGCAGTACTTC. Translated, it gives CSAGTIAEQYF.

The table lists this clone with a count of one. CDR3 amino acids: CASSTLGTGDQPQHF. CDR3 DNA: TGTGCCAGCAGTACCCTCGGGACAGGGGATCAGCCCCAGCATTTT. The chain links TRBV27 to TRBJ1-5; 10 bases agree with TRBD1. V lost 5 bases, J lost 5 bases, and 6 bases stayed unmatched. This CDR3 comprises 15 residues. Looked up from germline, CDR1 is MNHEY and CDR2 is SMNVEV (reference sequence).

The chain links TRBV9 to TRBJ1-1; TRBD1 matches at 7 bases. Germline loops: CDR1 SGDLS, CDR2 YYNGEE. After removal of 4 bases from V and 1 base from J, the junction contained 4 bases not matched to a gene. This CDR3 comprises 14 residues. The DNA for the CDR3 is TGTGCCAGCAGCAAGAGACAGGGGAACACTGAAGCTTTCTTT. As protein: CASSKRQGNTEAFF. Based on the CDR3 plus reference TRBV9 and TRBJ1-1, the full variable domain is DSGVTQTPKHLITATGQRVTLRCSPRSGDLSVYWYQQSLDQGLQFLIQYYNGEERAKGNILERFSAQQFPDLHSELNLSSLELGDSALYFCASSKRQGNTEAFFGQGTRLTVV.

The chain links TRBV2 to TRBJ1-3, with 7 bases aligning to TRBD1. The CDR3 contains 14 residues. Looked up from germline, CDR1 is SNHLY and CDR2 is FYNNEI. V gave up 5 bases and J gave up 2 bases; unmatched junction bases: 3. The CDR3 reads CASSTRGTGNTIYF. The CDR3 DNA reads as TGTGCCAGCAGTACCAGGGGGACTGGAAACACCATATATTTT.

The chain joins TRBV11-3 to TRBJ1-1; 9 bases fit TRBD1. The CDR3 is made up of 16 amino acids. The V gene's germline CDR1 is SGHNT and CDR2 YENEEA. V lost 1 base and J lost 4; bases outside the gene matches: 7. The CDR3 bases are TGTGCCAGCAGCTTAGCACAGGGGGCGTGGGGCACTGAAGCTTTCTTT. As protein: CASSLAQGAWGTEAFF.

J is TRBJ2-7 and V is TRBV28, with 7 bases fitting TRBD1. The CDR3 consists of 14 residues. Germline V gene data show CDR1 as MDHEN and CDR2 as SYDVKM. Trimming cost V 6 bases and J 3 bases; bases outside gene matches: 8. The CDR3 sequence: CASRAGTELYEQYF. The CDR3 coding sequence is TGTGCCAGCAGAGCCGGGACAGAGCTCTACGAGCAGTACTTC. Full variable domain (remainder filled in from reference TRBV28 and TRBJ2-7): DVKVTQSSRYLVKRTGEKVFLECVQDMDHENMFWYRQDPGLGLRLIYFSYDVKMKEKGDIPEGYSVSREKKERFSLILESASTNQTSMYLCASRAGTELYEQYFGPGTRLTVT.

This clone has a handful of counts. This chain links TRBV6-1 with TRBJ2-1; D possibly corresponds to TRBD2 (6 bases). Trimming pared 2 bases from V and 7 bases from J, leaving 15 bases between. The CDR3 is 15 amino acids. Germline assignment: CDR1 MNHNS and CDR2 SASEGT. CDR3: CASSESWLALNEQFF. CDR3 bases: TGTGCCAGCAGTGAAAGTTGGCTAGCGTTGAATGAGCAGTTCTTC.